This T cell receptor (beta chain) was observed in a study of read filtering for tumor transcriptome and immune sequencing (dated by TCRdb to about 2020). Regarding the study in general: The cohort consisted of 17 to 20 male and around 15 female patients, with a mean age of approximately 70 years and an age range of roughly 45 to 85. By revised international staging, roughly 8 patients were R-ISS I, about 17 were R-ISS II and about seven were R-ISS III. After DNase treatment, whole-transcriptome libraries were prepared using the TruSeq RNA Access Library Prep Kit. Per sample, about 4.05 to 11 million TCR-region mapped reads were obtained with IR-seq, compared with only about 80 to 1273 with RNA-seq. The study compared TCR repertoires from targeted immune repertoire sequencing and bulk whole-transcriptome sequencing run on the same bone marrow samples. A main aim was a read-filtering strategy for immune repertoire data, specifically whether clonotypes supported by a single read should be removed. Overall study outcomes, separate from this receptor: Clonotypes were captured by IR-seq at much higher depth and more reliably than by RNA-seq, and smaller IR-seq throughput was sufficient for identification of most shared clonotypes. In IR-seq, single-read clonotypes were approximately 80% of clonotypes but 3% to 4% of total reads; in RNA-seq they were about 75% of clonotypes and about 40% of reads. When single-read clonotypes were removed, the proportions of shared clonotypes in IR-seq and RNA-seq correlated more strongly. Rather than purified T cells, the sorted CD138-negative fraction was a mixed bone marrow immune population.

Each patient had bone marrow sampled at the time of active disease. Bone marrow mononuclear cells were isolated by Ficoll-Hypaque density gradient centrifugation. To remove myeloma plasma cells, the cells were labeled with CD138 magnetic microbeads on a MACS separator, and CD138-negative cells were then collected by negative selection. The purity of the isolated cells was checked by flow cytometry with CD138 antibodies on an Attune NxT. TRIzol reagent was used to extract total RNA, which was then quantified with a NanoDrop spectrophotometer. For each patient, the CD138-negative bone marrow sample underwent paired RNA-seq and IR-seq. This clonotype was observed at least ten times. It lacks a known antigen. Base qualities are not provided; no much larger clone lies one nucleotide away. Taken from cysteine to phenylalanine, the CDR3 has 12 residues. CDR3 DNA only is kept here, 36 bases in frame from base 1. CDR1 and CDR2 (SQVTM, ANQGSEA) derive from the germline V gene. Trimming at the junction amounts to 0 bases on V and 14 bases on J, and the germline ends lie 14 bases apart.

Starting from 400 to 450 ng RNA, TCR libraries were constructed with the Immunoverse kit using molecular barcoded adaptors that cover the alpha/delta and beta/gamma chains. TCR library preparation used the same RNA that went into transcriptome sequencing. TCR libraries were sequenced on an Illumina HiSeq 4000 with 2 x 150 cycles. The published analysis was carried out like this. Using MiXCR, which included quality filtering and error correction, TCR reads were aligned to human V, D, J and C references and then assembled into CDR3 clonotypes. The tcR package in R was used for analysis of clonotype counts and gene usage diversity. Raw mapping reads were checked after the RNA-seq reads had been mapped by STAR aligner version 2.5.3a onto the human GRCh37 genome. To test how sequencing depth affected the clonotypes detected, IR-seq fastq files were randomly downsampled with Seqtk 1.3. TCRdb trimmed public reads at Q25 via fastp, called clones via MiXCR and kept in-frame beta chains. Every entry covers one CDR3 protein and lists the most common genes and DNA from its rows. TCRdb, rather than the study authors, made the V and J calls. A total of 20,000 to 25,000 distinct CDR3 sequences appear in this sample, roughly 15% of them only once. The ten largest clonotypes hold around 62% of the sample.

Sequencing input: a population of CD138-negative cells sorted from bone marrow. Explained via the paper, the cell subset or site label denotes: bone marrow mononuclear cells depleted of CD138+ plasma/myeloma cells by negative magnetic selection. This receptor chain uses TRBV29-1 and TRBJ2-4; the D segment is perhaps TRBD1 or TRBD2, each sharing 5 matched bases. The sequence was obtained from a donor over 35 with multiple myeloma. Read as DNA, the sequence is TGCAGCGTTGAAGAAGCCGGGACGCCTAAGTACTTC. This encodes CSVEEAGTPKYF.